The sequence of this T cell receptor (beta chain) was determined in a study of regulatory T cells in long-lasting Graves disease. Time point of the sample: newly diagnosed GD, antithyroid drugs for less than 3 months. PBMCs were the source of the RNA used for TCR sequencing. In building TCR beta libraries, iRepertoire HTBI primers were used together with Arm-PCR of CDR3 regions. TCRdb itself ran the multiplex PCR reads through MiXCR, one entry per CDR3 protein. The sample has 600,000 to 650,000 distinct CDR3 sequences, about 15% seen once. The V end was cut by 7 bases, the J end by 4 bases, with 13 bases between. The CDR3 is 14 residues long. CDR1 MDHEN and CDR2 SYDVKM come from the germline V gene. This clonotype came up many times. The antigen is undetermined. General study findings and limits: Persistent disease preferred TRBV28, TRBJ1-2 and TRBJ2-5; new disease, TRBV20-1 and TRBJ2-1.

The same sample was also used in a study of T cells in Graves' hyperthyroidism and ophthalmopathy. That source reports: Newly diagnosed patients aged 18 to 65 had hyperthyroidism of under 2 months' duration.

The input for sequencing was peripheral blood mononuclear cells (PBMCs), taken at new diagnosis, from a patient treated with antithyroid drugs. This TCR derives from a woman aged 25-40 years with Graves disease. V usage is TRBV28 and J usage is TRBJ1-4, with D tentatively TRBD1 (5 bases). The CDR3 DNA reads TGTGCCAGCACTTCCCCCGGGGGTAATGAAAAACTGTTTTTT. Translation: CASTSPGGNEKLFF.